The sequence of this T cell receptor beta chain was determined in a study of blood T cell repertoires in COVID-19. Study summary: The cDNA or gDNA used as material had been derived from T cells, B-cell-depleted T cells, or PBMCs.

This CDR3 is built from 14 residues. Per the germline V gene, CDR1 is SGHKS and CDR2 is YYEKEE (reference sequence). V lost 2 bases and J lost 5, with 11 bases in between. Only in-frame clones appear in the TCRdb table, and some are missing; sequencing was by immunoSEQ multiplex PCR. The data hold roughly 100,000 clones, with around 92% observed a single time. The chain joins TRBV5-5 to TRBJ2-1; D is possibly TRBD1 (6 bases). This clonotype was sampled from a woman aged 55-75 years with acute or convalescent COVID-19. The sample comprised peripheral blood. The CDR3 DNA follows: TGTGCCAGCAGCTTCTCGGGACAAGACAATGAGCAGTTCTTC. Translating gives CASSFSGQDNEQFF. Full variable domain (missing parts from reference TRBV5-5 and TRBJ2-1): DAGVTQSPTHLIKTRGQQVTLRCSPISGHKSVSWYQQVLGQGPQFIFQYYEKEERGRGNFPDRFSARQFPNYSSELNVNALLLGDSALYLCASSFSGQDNEQFFGPGTRLTVL.